Each of the 13 T cell receptor beta chains below was sequenced from the same sample in a study of T cell responses to AZD1222 COVID-19 vaccine. Sequencing used immunoSEQ multiplex PCR; TCRdb keeps in-frame clones, though not all of them. This sample has 55,000 to 70,000 clones, with about nine tenths found just once. The starting material was peripheral blood, obtained on day 0 of AZD1222 vaccination. Receptors originate from an adult in good health.

The chain employs TRBV11-2 and TRBJ1-4; D possibly corresponds to TRBD1 (6 bases). The CDR3 runs 16 residues. Germline CDR1 is SGHAT and CDR2 is FQNNGV. Trimming removed 4 bases from V and 7 bases from J, with 19 bases in between. CDR3 region: CASSSTPQGGGEKLFF. The CDR3 coding sequence is TGTGCCAGCAGCTCCACCCCACAGGGCGGAGGTGAAAAACTGTTTTTT.

The chain uses TRBV29-1 and TRBJ2-7; TRBD1 matches at 7 bases. Per the germline V gene, CDR1 is SQVTM and CDR2 is ANQGSEA. The CDR3 totals 13 residues. Trimming at V came to 6 bases and at J to 0 bases, leaving 5 bases not matched to a gene. The CDR3 here is CSVKDRSSYEQYF. DNA of the CDR3: TGCAGCGTCAAGGACAGGAGCTCCTACGAGCAGTACTTC.

This clone was seen a handful of times. The chain combines TRBV6-2 or TRBV6-3 with TRBJ1-2; weak D call: TRBD1 (5 bases). The V gene's germline CDR1 is MNHEY and CDR2 SVGEGT. V gave up 4 bases and J gave up 0 bases, with 15 bases separating them. This CDR3 comprises 16 residues. CDR3 in DNA: TGTGCCAGCAGTTCCCGAGGAGACAGAGCTAACTATGGCTACACCTTC. Amino acid sequence: CASSSRGDRANYGYTF.

The chain couples TRBV7-9 to TRBJ1-2; TRBD1 matches at 10 bases. In germline, CDR1 is SEHNR, CDR2 FQNEAQ (reference sequence). V lost 4 bases to trimming and J lost 2 bases; unmatched junction nucleotides: 10. The CDR3 is 17 amino acids. CDR3 loop: CASSYRRDRGTNYGYTF. The CDR3 nucleotides read TGTGCCAGCAGCTACCGCCGGGACAGGGGAACGAACTATGGCTACACCTTC.

J is TRBJ2-2 and V is TRBV6-4; possible D gene TRBD2, 5 bases. The germline V gene has CDR1 MRHNA and CDR2 SNTAGT. V lost 6 bases, J lost 8 bases, and 16 bases lay in between. The CDR3 runs 14 residues. CDR3 residues: CASSRDPVVGELFF. The CDR3 DNA is TGTGCCAGCAGCCGGGATCCGGTTGTAGGGGAGCTGTTTTTT.

The genes are TRBV3-1 (or the pseudogene TRBV3-2) and TRBJ2-3; TRBD2 agrees at 11 bases. V shed 4 bases and J 5 bases; nucleotides not matched to a gene: 17. From germline, CDR1 is LGHDT and CDR2 YNNKEL (reference sequence). This CDR3 is built from 19 residues. As DNA, the CDR3 is TGTGCCAGCAGCCGTCGACTAGCGGGATTAGAAAAACCCAGAGATACGCAGTATTTT. As protein: CASSRRLAGLEKPRDTQYF.

V gene TRBV20-1 combines with J gene TRBJ2-7; tentative D call: TRBD1 (5 bases). Trimming took off 4 bases at V and 7 bases at J, with 11 bases between the two ends. Germline V gene data show CDR1 as DFQATT and CDR2 as SNEGSKA (reference sequence). The CDR3 is made up of 11 amino acids. CDR3 nucleotide sequence: TGCAGTGCTAACGACAGATTTGAGCAGTACTTC. Translated, it gives CSANDRFEQYF.

The rearrangement joins TRBV2 to TRBJ1-2; D possibly corresponds to TRBD1 (5 bases). Trimming removed 0 bases from V and 4 bases from J, with 15 bases in between. The CDR3 extends over 16 amino acids. Germline V CDR1 and CDR2: SNHLY, FYNNEI. CDR3 residues: CASSEAGAPPLYGYTF. The DNA for the CDR3 is TGTGCCAGCAGTGAAGCAGGGGCCCCCCCCCTCTATGGCTACACCTTC.

This rearrangement joins TRBV19 to TRBJ1-5; no clear D gene. CDR1 and CDR2 (germline): LNHDA, SQIVND (reference sequence). The CDR3 covers 16 residues. V lost 0 bases and J 3 bases, leaving 12 bases between the germline ends. Here the CDR3 DNA reads TGTGCCAGTAGTATAGATCTGGGCGGACTCAATCAGCCCCAGCATTTT. Its translation is CASSIDLGGLNQPQHF.

V usage is TRBV2 and J usage is TRBJ1-1; D is perhaps TRBD1 (6 bases). The CDR3 sequence is 13 residues long. The germline CDR1 and CDR2 sequences are SNHLY and FYNNEI. Trimming pared 7 bases from V and 5 bases from J, leaving 14 bases between. The CDR3, as DNA: TGTGCCAGCAAGCCGGGGGGGGCGACTGAAGCTTTCTTT. This sequence encodes CASKPGGATEAFF. The whole variable domain, remainder taken from reference TRBV2 and TRBJ1-1, is EPEVTQTPSHQVTQMGQEVILRCVPISNHLYFYWYRQILGQKVEFLVSFYNNEISEKSEIFDDQFSVERPDGSNFTLKIRSTKLEDSAMYFCASKPGGATEAFFGQGTRLTVV.

The rearrangement uses TRBV2 and TRBJ2-1; tentatively, D is TRBD2 (5 bases). Germline values: CDR1 SNHLY, CDR2 FYNNEI. This CDR3 comprises 13 residues. Deletions cut 8 bases from V and 7 bases from J, with 15 bases between. DNA for the CDR3: TGTGCCAGCTTGCTAGCCAGAGGGAATGAGCAGTTCTTC. This codes for CASLLARGNEQFF.

Only one count was recorded for this clone. The rearrangement links TRBV7-9 to TRBJ1-5, with D uncertain. Germline lookup yields CDR1 SEHNR and CDR2 FQNEAQ (reference sequence). Between the trimmed V and J ends, which lost 5 bases and 1 base, there was a span of 12 bases. The CDR3 is 15 residues long. The CDR3 DNA sequence: TGTGCCAGCAGCCAAATGGAGGTCAGCAATCAGCCCCAGCATTTT. Translating gives CASSQMEVSNQPQHF.

Here the CDR3 DNA reads TGTGCCAGCAGCCAAGACCACGGTAGCGGGATCTACAATGAGCAGTTCTTC. Amino acid sequence: CASSQDHGSGIYNEQFF. The rearrangement uses TRBV14 and TRBJ2-1, with 8 bases identical to TRBD2. V dropped 0 bases and J dropped 3; count of bases not matched to a gene: 7. Germline loops: CDR1 SGHDN, CDR2 FVKESK. CDR3 length equals 17 residues.